The TCR beta chain under discussion was sequenced for a study of T-cell reconstitution after alpha-beta-depleted transplantation in children (TCRdb year 2016). Study-level background: T-cell immune reconstitution after TCRalphabeta/CD19-depleted allogeneic hematopoietic cell transplantation in children was quantitatively tracked in the study by means of TCR repertoire profiling.

The junction shows trimming of 6 bases on V and 0 bases on J, plus 6 bases between the germline ends. CDR3 length: 13 amino acids, cysteine to phenylalanine. Only the CDR3 DNA is retained, 39 bases long and in frame from the first base. A few counts support this clonotype. Its antigen is currently not known. Base quality data are lacking; no much larger clone is found one base away. The method behind the library was PCR. For sequencing, an Illumina HiSeq 2500 was employed. TCR library preparation used molecular barcoding, with unique molecular identifiers applied to normalize quantification of the TCRbeta repertoire. TCRdb ran its own pipeline on the public reads, namely fastp trimming at Q25 and MiXCR clone calling, and kept in-frame beta chains. Rows merge per CDR3 protein into single entries with the most common DNA and genes. The sample table holds some 140,000 distinct CDR3 sequences, of which more than 9.5% were seen once. The ten largest clones represent around 24% of the sample.

The paper's findings and limits, for the study overall: In some patients, high TCRbeta diversity at day 60 was attributed to recipient T cells and intrathymic progenitors that had survived conditioning. Hyperexpanded clone frequencies declined over subsequent months; after one year, T-cell counts and TCRbeta diversity were mostly attributed to newly produced T cells. The apparently early alphabetaT-cell count recovery about two months after transplant was reportedly dependent on only several hundred rapidly expanded clones derived from non-depleted graft cells.

This specimen's treatment or condition label, per the study, means: allogeneic hematopoietic cell transplantation with graft depleted of TCRalphabeta T cells and CD19 B cells. The children who served as transplant recipients had been given grafts of TCRalphabeta/CD19-depleted allogeneic hematopoietic cells. This material consisted of PBMCs, mostly from graft donor cells, taken 180 days after TCRalphabeta/CD19-depleted stem cell transplant. In this chain, TRBV12-3 or TRBV12-4 is recombined with TRBJ1-5, with the identity of the D gene unclear. This clonotype was sampled from a girl in the first two years of life who had a stem cell transplant for combined immunodeficiency, so the T cells may come from the graft donor. Here is the DNA: TGTGCCAGCAGAAACCTTAGCAATCAGCCCCAGCATTTT. The encoded protein is CASRNLSNQPQHF.